The clone carrying this T cell receptor (beta chain) came up once. The record originates from a study of blood T cell repertoires in COVID-19. Turning to the study itself: The United States, Italy and Spain supplied acute and convalescent COVID-19 samples.

Looked up from germline, CDR1 is ENHRY and CDR2 is SYGVKD. The V end was cut by 6 bases, the J end by 1 base, with 12 bases between. The CDR3 is 14 residues long. Per the original methods: It was from reference gene primer amplification that nucleated cell counts were estimated. Sequenced by immunoSEQ multiplex PCR; TCRdb stores in-frame clones only, minus some. The DNA was the basis for D and trimming; V, J and clone size are from that table. Of some 130,000 clones in the sample, about 89% were seen once. Sequencing was done on a sample of peripheral blood. V and J are TRBV10-3 and TRBJ1-1, with D possibly TRBD1 on 6 matching bases. The sequence derives from a man aged 50-59 years with active COVID-19. DNA for the CDR3: TGTGCCATCAGCCCCGGGACAAAGAACACTGAAGCTTTCTTT. This sequence encodes CAISPGTKNTEAFF.